Listed below are T cell receptor beta chains from one sample, sequenced in a study of siplizumab effects on memory and regulatory T cells. The table came from immunoSEQ multiplex PCR; TCRdb's copy has only in-frame clones and leaves some out. The sample yields about 110,000 clones, just under 95% seen once. The sequencing input was CD4+ T cells sorted from blood. These receptors all come from a human donor in good health. CDR3s include the opening cysteine and the closing phenylalanine or tryptophan. D genes are given only for firm matches. Clone size, where shown, is once, few, many, or a class for clones that have expanded.

cdr3_nt cdr3_aa v_call d_call j_call clone_size
TGTGCCAGCAGCGTATTGGCGGGGGGGCGGATTCCTCAAGAGACCCAGTACTTC CASSVLAGGRIPQETQYF TRBV9 TRBD2 TRBJ2-5 .
TGCGCCAGGGAACGGGACAGGGACACTGAAGCTTTCTTT CARERDRDTEAFF TRBV5-1 TRBD1 TRBJ1-1 .
TGTGCCAGCAGTTACGGAGCGGATCCCTTCAATGAGCAGTTCTTC CASSYGADPFNEQFF TRBV6-5 . TRBJ2-1 .
TGTGCCAGCAGCTTAGGGGTAGCGGGGGTCGGCGGGGAGCTGTTTTTT CASSLGVAGVGGELFF TRBV7-6 TRBD2 TRBJ2-2 .
TGTGCCTGGCACCCCCCTCAGGTGGTCGGGACCCAGTACTTC CAWHPPQVVGTQYF TRBV30 . TRBJ2-5 .
TGTGCCAGCAGTAAACCGCTACGTGGTGAGCAGTTCTTC CASSKPLRGEQFF TRBV25-1 . TRBJ2-1 .
TGCGCCAGCAGCCCGGGGACAGCTAGGGGTGAGACCCAGTACTTC CASSPGTARGETQYF TRBV5-1 TRBD1 TRBJ2-5 .
TGTGCCAGCAGCGGAGGTTGGTGGGAGACCCAGTACTTC CASSGGWWETQYF TRBV7-2 . TRBJ2-5 .
TGTGCCAGCAGCGGGAGGGGTCAAGAGACCCAGTACTTC CASSGRGQETQYF TRBV9 . TRBJ2-5 .
TGTGCCAGTAGTATGTCACAGGGGACCACAGATACGCAGTATTTT CASSMSQGTTDTQYF TRBV19 TRBD1 TRBJ2-3 .
TGTGCCAGCAGCTTGTCAGGCAAAGGGCCAGAGACCCAGTACTTC CASSLSGKGPETQYF TRBV5-5 . TRBJ2-5 .
TGTGCCAGCAGTGATGACAGAGACGGAAACACCATATATTTT CASSDDRDGNTIYF TRBV2 . TRBJ1-3 .
TGTGCCAGCAAGAGACAGTTGAACACTGAAGCTTTCTTT CASKRQLNTEAFF TRBV2 . TRBJ1-1 .
TGTGCCAGTAGTATAGTAAGGGGACGTGGTGGCTACACCTTC CASSIVRGRGGYTF TRBV19 . TRBJ1-2 few
TGTGCCAGCAACGCCCTAGCGAACACCGGGGAGCTGTTTTTT CASNALANTGELFF TRBV7-2 . TRBJ2-2 .
TGTGCCAGCAGTGAATTTGAAAGGGCCCTTAGCAATCAGCCCCAGCATTTT CASSEFERALSNQPQHF TRBV6-1 . TRBJ1-5 .
TGTGCCAGCAGCGCCCGACAGAATCCGAGCAATGAGCAGTTCTTC CASSARQNPSNEQFF TRBV9 . TRBJ2-1 .
TGCGCCAGCAGCTTGGTGGGGACGTTGTCAGGCGAGCAGTACTTC CASSLVGTLSGEQYF TRBV5-1 . TRBJ2-7 .
TGCAGCGTTGAAACTACAGGGCGGACTGAAGCTTTCTTT CSVETTGRTEAFF TRBV29-1 . TRBJ1-1 once
TGTGCCTGGAGTTACAGGGGCTCTGGGGCCAACGTCCTGACTTTC CAWSYRGSGANVLTF TRBV30 TRBD1 TRBJ2-6 .
TGTGCCAGCGGGAACCGGGGCGGAGTCTTGGGGGAGCAGTACTTC CASGNRGGVLGEQYF TRBV11-2 . TRBJ2-7 .
TGTGCCAGCAGCCAAGGGGGGTACGACACCGGGGAGCTGTTTTTT CASSQGGYDTGELFF TRBV4-2 . TRBJ2-2 .
TGTGCCAGCAGCTTAGGGGACCAAGAGACCCAGTACTTC CASSLGDQETQYF TRBV11-3 . TRBJ2-5 .
TGTGCCAGCAGCCCGGCCAGGGGGGAAACGCAGTATTTT CASSPARGETQYF TRBV5-4 . TRBJ2-3 .
TGTGCCAGCAGCTTAGCCAATCAGCCCCAGCATTTT CASSLANQPQHF TRBV7-2 . TRBJ1-5 .
TGTGCCAGCAGCCCTAGACAGGGTAGGAACGAGCAGTACTTC CASSPRQGRNEQYF TRBV5-8 TRBD1 TRBJ2-7 .
TGTGCCAGCAGCTTGTGGGCAGGGGGGGCCCACGAGCAGTACTTC CASSLWAGGAHEQYF TRBV7-2 . TRBJ2-7 .
TGCGCCAGCAGCCCAGAGGCGGGGCAAGAGACCCAGTACTTC CASSPEAGQETQYF TRBV5-1 . TRBJ2-5 .
TGTGCCAGCAGAGACCGGATTCAAGAGACCCAGTACTTC CASRDRIQETQYF TRBV28 . TRBJ2-5 .
TGTGCCAGCAGCCCCAGTGGTTGGAACTACGGGGAGCAGTTCTTC CASSPSGWNYGEQFF TRBV7-3 . TRBJ2-1 .
TGTGCCAGCAGCTTAGGGAATGGGGGAGGTTACAATGAGCAGTTCTTC CASSLGNGGGYNEQFF TRBV11-2 . TRBJ2-1 once
TGTGCCAGCAGCCCATCGTCGGATACGCAGTATTTT CASSPSSDTQYF TRBV5-4 . TRBJ2-3 .
TGTGCCAGCTCACTTAACGGACGGACGAACACCGGGGAGCTGTTTTTT CASSLNGRTNTGELFF TRBV18 . TRBJ2-2 .
TGTGCCAGCAGGCTCACAGATACGCAGTATTTT CASRLTDTQYF TRBV6-5 . TRBJ2-3 .
TGTGCCACCAGCTCCCTGCGGCCACCACTCACTGAAGCTTTCTTT CATSSLRPPLTEAFF TRBV15 . TRBJ1-1 .
TGTGCCAGCAGTTCGAGCGGGGGGGCCTACAATGAGCAGTTCTTC CASSSSGGAYNEQFF TRBV6-6 TRBD2 TRBJ2-1 .
TGTGCCAGCAGCCCCCAGCTTGACAGGTCCTACGAGCAGTACTTC CASSPQLDRSYEQYF TRBV7-2 . TRBJ2-7 .
TGTGCCAGCAGGACTAGCGTCGGCGGGGAGCTGTTTTTT CASRTSVGGELFF TRBV6-6 TRBD2 TRBJ2-2 .
TGTGCCAGCTCAACGGACAGGGGGTCTAACTATGGCTACACCTTC CASSTDRGSNYGYTF TRBV18 TRBD1 TRBJ1-2 .
TGTGCCAGCACCGGGACCCCCGCGTTCTGGGGGGACACTGAAGCTTTCTTT CASTGTPAFWGDTEAFF TRBV19 . TRBJ1-1 .